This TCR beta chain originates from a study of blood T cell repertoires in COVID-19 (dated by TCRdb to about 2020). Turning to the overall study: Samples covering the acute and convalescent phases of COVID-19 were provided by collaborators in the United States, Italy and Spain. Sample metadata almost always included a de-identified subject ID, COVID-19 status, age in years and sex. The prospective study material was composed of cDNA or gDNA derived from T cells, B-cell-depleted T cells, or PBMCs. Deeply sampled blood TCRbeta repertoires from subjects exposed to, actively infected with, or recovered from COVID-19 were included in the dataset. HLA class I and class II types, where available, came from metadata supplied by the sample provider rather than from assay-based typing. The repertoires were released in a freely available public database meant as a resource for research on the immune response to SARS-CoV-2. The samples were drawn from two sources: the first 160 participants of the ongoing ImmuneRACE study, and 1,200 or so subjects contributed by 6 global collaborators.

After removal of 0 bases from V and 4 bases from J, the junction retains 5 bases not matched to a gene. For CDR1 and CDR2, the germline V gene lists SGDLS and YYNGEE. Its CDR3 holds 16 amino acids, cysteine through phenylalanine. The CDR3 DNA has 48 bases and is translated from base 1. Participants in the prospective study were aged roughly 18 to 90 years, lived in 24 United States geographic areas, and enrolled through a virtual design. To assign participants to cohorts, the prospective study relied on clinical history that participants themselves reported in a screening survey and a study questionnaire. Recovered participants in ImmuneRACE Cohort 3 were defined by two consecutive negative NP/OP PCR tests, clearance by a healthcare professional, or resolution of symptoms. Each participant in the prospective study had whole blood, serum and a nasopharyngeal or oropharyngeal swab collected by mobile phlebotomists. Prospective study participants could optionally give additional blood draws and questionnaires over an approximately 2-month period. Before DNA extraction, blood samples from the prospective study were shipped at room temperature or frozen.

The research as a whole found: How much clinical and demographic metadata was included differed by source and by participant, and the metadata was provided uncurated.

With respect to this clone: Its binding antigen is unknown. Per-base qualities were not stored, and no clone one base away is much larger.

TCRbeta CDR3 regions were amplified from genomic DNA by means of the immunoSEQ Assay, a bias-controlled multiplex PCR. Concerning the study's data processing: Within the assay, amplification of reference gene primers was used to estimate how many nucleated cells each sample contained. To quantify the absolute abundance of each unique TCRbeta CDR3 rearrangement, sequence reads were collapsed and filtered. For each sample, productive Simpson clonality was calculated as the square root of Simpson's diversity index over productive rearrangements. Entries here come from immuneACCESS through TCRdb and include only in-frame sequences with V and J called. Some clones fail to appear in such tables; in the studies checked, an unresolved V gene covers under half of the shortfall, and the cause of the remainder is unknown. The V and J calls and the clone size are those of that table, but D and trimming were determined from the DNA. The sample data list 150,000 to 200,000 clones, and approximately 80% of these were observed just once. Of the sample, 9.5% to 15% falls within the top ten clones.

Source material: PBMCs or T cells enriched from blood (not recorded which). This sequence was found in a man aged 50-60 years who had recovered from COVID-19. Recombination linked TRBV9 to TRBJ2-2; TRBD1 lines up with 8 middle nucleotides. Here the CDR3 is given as CASSVGGTGVTGELFF. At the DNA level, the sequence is TGTGCCAGCAGCGTAGGCGGGACAGGCGTCACCGGGGAGCTGTTTTTT. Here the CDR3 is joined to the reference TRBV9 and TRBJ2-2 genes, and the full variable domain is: DSGVTQTPKHLITATGQRVTLRCSPRSGDLSVYWYQQSLDQGLQFLIQYYNGEERAKGNILERFSAQQFPDLHSELNLSSLELGDSALYFCASSVGGTGVTGELFFGEGSRLTVL.